This T cell receptor beta chain came from a study of blood T cell repertoires in COVID-19. About the study: The United States, Italy and Spain were the sources of the acute and convalescent COVID-19 samples. Sample material is recorded as cDNA or gDNA derived from T cells, B-cell-depleted T cells, or PBMCs.

The germline gives CDR1 SGDLS, CDR2 YYNGEE. V was shortened by 0 bases and J by 3 bases, with 7 bases between the two germline ends. The CDR3 runs 13 residues. In the original processing: For nucleated cells, counts were estimated from reference gene primer amplification. The method was immunoSEQ multiplex PCR; TCRdb's version includes in-frame clones alone and lacks a portion of them. The V and J calls and clone size come from that table; D and trimming were worked out from the DNA. The sample contains around 170,000 clones, around 67% of which appear only once. Sequenced sample: peripheral blood. This clonotype was sampled from a woman aged 80 or over with acute or convalescent COVID-19. The chain uses TRBV9 and TRBJ2-7, with D unresolved. This CDR3 is CASSVEQNYEQYF. CDR3 bases: TGTGCCAGCAGCGTAGAACAGAACTACGAGCAGTACTTC.